This TCR beta chain was sequenced during a study of OX40 agonist ivuxolimab in advanced cancers. Overall study context: An agonistic anti-OX40 (CD134) antibody, ivuxolimab, was used to treat the patients. From roughly 23 to 90 years was the age range, with a mean of around 60 years, and about 83% were male.

Comment on this clone: The target antigen is unknown.

Study results and limitations: Among the nonresponders, some also had low normalized T-cell clonal expansion. Doses of 0.1 to 3.0 mg/kg were accompanied by clonal expansion of CD4+ and CD8+ blood T cells by week 6.

The CDR3 sequence is 14 residues long. Trimming shortened V by 5 bases and J by 2 bases, and 12 bases separated the two germline ends. CDR1 is MNHNS and CDR2 is SASEGT in the germline V gene. Libraries were prepared by immunoSEQ multiplex PCR; TCRdb keeps only in-frame clonotypes and omits some of them. The sample gives about 93,000 clones, 90% to 95% of which show up once; around 0.54% is in the top ten. This chain uses TRBV6-1 with TRBJ2-5, with D possibly being TRBD2 (5 bases). The TCR was taken from an adult with an advanced solid tumor such as melanoma, head and neck, liver or kidney cancer. The sequenced sample was CD4+ or CD8+ T cells sorted from blood, obtained in a trial of the OX40 agonist ivuxolimab. The CDR3 region is CASSLGSGQETQYF. The DNA of the CDR3 is TGTGCCAGCAGTTTAGGATCGGGGCAAGAGACCCAGTACTTC.